This T cell receptor (beta chain) derives from a study of human T cells and chemical hapten exposure. This clonotype appeared a few times. The V and J ends lost 7 bases and 4 bases, in that order; junction bases with no gene match: 9. This CDR3 comprises 14 residues. Each CDR3 protein is one row after TCRdb ran MiXCR on the RACE reads. The sample contains more than 60,000 distinct CDR3 sequences, 7% to 9% of which appear only once. Sample time point: healthy volunteer bleed at 6 weeks. Someone pulled total RNA out of unfractionated whole blood. This clonotype was sampled from a male donor in good health. Some clones in this sample may be carry-over from other donors' samples. The sequenced sample consisted of whole blood. V is TRBV12-3 or TRBV12-4 and J is TRBJ2-7, with 8 nucleotides matching TRBD2. CDR3: CASTLGLAGYEQYF. CDR3 bases: TGTGCCAGCACATTAGGGCTAGCGGGTTACGAGCAGTACTTC.